This T cell receptor beta chain is from a study of T cells in Graves' hyperthyroidism and ophthalmopathy. V lost 4 bases and J lost 0; bases outside the gene matches: 11. The CDR3 extends over 17 amino acids. Germline values: CDR1 SGHTA, CDR2 FQGTGA. RNA transcripts yielded amplified TCR beta CDR3 regions. HTBI primers were the set used in a first-round RT-PCR of the TCR CDR3. MiXCR, run by TCRdb on the multiplex PCR reads, gives a single entry per CDR3 protein. Here the sample spans over 700,000 distinct CDR3 sequences, about 19% being singletons. This clonotype came up many times. The sequence came from a woman in her fifties or sixties with Graves' hyperthyroidism that later progressed to Graves' ophthalmopathy. Material: blood. The chain has TRBV7-3 and TRBJ1-1, with 7 bases that match TRBD1. CDR3 in amino acids: CASSSKSTGCMNTEAFF. As DNA, the CDR3 is TGTGCCAGCAGCTCCAAATCGACAGGGTGCATGAACACTGAAGCTTTCTTT.